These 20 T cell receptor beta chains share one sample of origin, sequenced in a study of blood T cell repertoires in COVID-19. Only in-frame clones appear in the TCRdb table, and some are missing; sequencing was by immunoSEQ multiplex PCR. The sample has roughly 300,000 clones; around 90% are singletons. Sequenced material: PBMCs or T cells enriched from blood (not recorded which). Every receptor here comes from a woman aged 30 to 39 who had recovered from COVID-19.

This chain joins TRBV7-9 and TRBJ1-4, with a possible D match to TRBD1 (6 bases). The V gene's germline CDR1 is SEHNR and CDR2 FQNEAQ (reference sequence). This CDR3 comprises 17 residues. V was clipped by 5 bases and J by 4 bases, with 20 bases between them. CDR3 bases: TGTGCCAGCAGCCCCTCCCCTGGGGAGGGGGTTAATGAAAAACTGTTTTTT. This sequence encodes CASSPSPGEGVNEKLFF.

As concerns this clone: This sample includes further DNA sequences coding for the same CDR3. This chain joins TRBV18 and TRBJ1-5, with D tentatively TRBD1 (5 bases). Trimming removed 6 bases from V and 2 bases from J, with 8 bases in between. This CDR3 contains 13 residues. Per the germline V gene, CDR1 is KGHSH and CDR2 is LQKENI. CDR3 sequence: CASSPGGNQPQHF. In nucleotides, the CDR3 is TGTGCCAGCTCTCCGGGGGGCAATCAGCCCCAGCATTTT.

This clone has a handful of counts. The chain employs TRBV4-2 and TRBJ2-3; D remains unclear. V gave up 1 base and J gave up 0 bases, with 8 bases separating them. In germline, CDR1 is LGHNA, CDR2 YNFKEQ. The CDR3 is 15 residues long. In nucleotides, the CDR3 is TGTGCCAGCAGCCAAGGCTCACTTAGCACAGATACGCAGTATTTT. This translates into CASSQGSLSTDTQYF.

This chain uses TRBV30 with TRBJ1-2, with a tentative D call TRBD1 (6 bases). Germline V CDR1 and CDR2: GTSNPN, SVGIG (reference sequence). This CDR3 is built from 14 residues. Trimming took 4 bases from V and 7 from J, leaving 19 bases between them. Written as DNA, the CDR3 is TGTGCCTGGACCACGACAGGCCCGGTGCTTGGCTACACCTTC. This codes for CAWTTTGPVLGYTF.

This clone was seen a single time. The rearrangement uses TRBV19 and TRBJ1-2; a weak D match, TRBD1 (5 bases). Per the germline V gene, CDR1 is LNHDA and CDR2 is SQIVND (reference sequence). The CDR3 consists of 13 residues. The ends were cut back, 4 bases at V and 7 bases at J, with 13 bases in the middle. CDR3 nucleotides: TGTGCCAGTAGTAGAGGAGGGGACCGTGGCTACACCTTC. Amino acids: CASSRGGDRGYTF.

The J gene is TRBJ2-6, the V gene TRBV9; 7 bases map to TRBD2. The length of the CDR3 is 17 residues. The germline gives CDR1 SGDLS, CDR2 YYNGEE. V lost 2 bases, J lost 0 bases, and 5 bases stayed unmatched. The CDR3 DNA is TGTGCCAGCAGCGTTACTAGCGTAAACTCTGGGGCCAACGTCCTGACTTTC. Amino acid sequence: CASSVTSVNSGANVLTF. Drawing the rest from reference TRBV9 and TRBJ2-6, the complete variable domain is DSGVTQTPKHLITATGQRVTLRCSPRSGDLSVYWYQQSLDQGLQFLIQYYNGEERAKGNILERFSAQQFPDLHSELNLSSLELGDSALYFCASSVTSVNSGANVLTFGAGSRLTVL.

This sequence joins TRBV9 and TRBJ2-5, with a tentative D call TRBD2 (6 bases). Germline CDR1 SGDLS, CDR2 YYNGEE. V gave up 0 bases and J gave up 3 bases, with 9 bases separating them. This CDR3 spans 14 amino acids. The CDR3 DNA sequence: TGTGCCAGCAGCGTAGCCGGGGGAGAAGAGACCCAGTACTTC. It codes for CASSVAGGEETQYF. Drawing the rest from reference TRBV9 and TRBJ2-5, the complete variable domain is DSGVTQTPKHLITATGQRVTLRCSPRSGDLSVYWYQQSLDQGLQFLIQYYNGEERAKGNILERFSAQQFPDLHSELNLSSLELGDSALYFCASSVAGGEETQYFGPGTRLLVL.

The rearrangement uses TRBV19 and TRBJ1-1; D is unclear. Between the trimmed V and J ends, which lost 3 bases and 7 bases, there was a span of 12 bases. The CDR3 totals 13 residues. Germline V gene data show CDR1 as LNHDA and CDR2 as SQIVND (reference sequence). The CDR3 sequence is CASSMQRAHEAFF. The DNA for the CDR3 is TGTGCCAGTAGTATGCAGAGGGCCCATGAAGCTTTCTTT.

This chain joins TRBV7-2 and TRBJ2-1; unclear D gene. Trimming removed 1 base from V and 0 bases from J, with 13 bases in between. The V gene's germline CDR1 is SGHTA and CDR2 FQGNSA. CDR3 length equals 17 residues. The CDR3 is CASSLVVVPGSYNEQFF. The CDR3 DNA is TGTGCCAGCAGCTTAGTTGTAGTCCCGGGCTCCTACAATGAGCAGTTCTTC.

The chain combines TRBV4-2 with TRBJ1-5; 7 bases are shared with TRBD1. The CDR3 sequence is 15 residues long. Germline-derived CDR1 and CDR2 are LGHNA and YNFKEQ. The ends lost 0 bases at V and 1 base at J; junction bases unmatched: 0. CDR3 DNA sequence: TGTGCCAGCAGCCAAGAGGGACAGAGCAATCAGCCCCAGCATTTT. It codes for CASSQEGQSNQPQHF.

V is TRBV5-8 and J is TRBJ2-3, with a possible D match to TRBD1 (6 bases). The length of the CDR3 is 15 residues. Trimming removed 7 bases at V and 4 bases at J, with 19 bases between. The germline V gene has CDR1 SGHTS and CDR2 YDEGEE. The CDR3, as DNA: TGTGCCAGCGGATCACAGGGTCTATCCGCAGATACGCAGTATTTT. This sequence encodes CASGSQGLSADTQYF.

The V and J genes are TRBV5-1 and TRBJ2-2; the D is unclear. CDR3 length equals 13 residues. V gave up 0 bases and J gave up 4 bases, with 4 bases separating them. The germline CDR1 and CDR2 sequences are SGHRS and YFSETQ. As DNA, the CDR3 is TGCGCCAGCAGCTTGGTCGTCACCGGGGAGCTGTTTTTT. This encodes CASSLVVTGELFF. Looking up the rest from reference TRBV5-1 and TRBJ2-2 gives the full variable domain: KAGVTQTPRYLIKTRGQQVTLSCSPISGHRSVSWYQQTPGQGLQFLFEYFSETQRNKGNFPGRFSGRQFSNSRSEMNVSTLELGDSALYLCASSLVVTGELFFGEGSRLTVL.

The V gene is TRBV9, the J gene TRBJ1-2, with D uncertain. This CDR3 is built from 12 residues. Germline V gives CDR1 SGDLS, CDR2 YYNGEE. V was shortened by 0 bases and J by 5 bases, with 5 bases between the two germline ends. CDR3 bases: TGTGCCAGCAGCGTAGCGGGATATGGCTACACCTTC. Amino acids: CASSVAGYGYTF.

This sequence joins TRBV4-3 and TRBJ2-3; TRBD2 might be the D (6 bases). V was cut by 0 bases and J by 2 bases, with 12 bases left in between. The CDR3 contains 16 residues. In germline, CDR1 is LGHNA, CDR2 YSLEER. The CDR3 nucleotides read TGCGCCAGCAGCCAAGAAACGGGGAGGAACACAGATACGCAGTATTTT. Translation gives CASSQETGRNTDTQYF.

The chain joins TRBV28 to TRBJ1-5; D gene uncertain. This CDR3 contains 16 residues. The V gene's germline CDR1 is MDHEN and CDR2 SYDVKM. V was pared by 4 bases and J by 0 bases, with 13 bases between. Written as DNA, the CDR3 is TGTGCCAGCAGTTCCATACGGAGTTATAGCAATCAGCCCCAGCATTTT. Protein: CASSSIRSYSNQPQHF. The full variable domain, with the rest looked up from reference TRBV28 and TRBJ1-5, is DVKVTQSSRYLVKRTGEKVFLECVQDMDHENMFWYRQDPGLGLRLIYFSYDVKMKEKGDIPEGYSVSREKKERFSLILESASTNQTSMYLCASSSIRSYSNQPQHFGDGTRLSIL.

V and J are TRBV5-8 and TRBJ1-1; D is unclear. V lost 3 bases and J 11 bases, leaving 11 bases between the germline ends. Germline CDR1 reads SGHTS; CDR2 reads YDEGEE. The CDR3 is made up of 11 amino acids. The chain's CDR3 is CASSYPTRAFF. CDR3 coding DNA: TGTGCCAGCAGCTACCCCACTCGGGCTTTCTTT. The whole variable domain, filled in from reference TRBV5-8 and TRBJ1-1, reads EAGVTQSPTHLIKTRGQQATLRCSPISGHTSVYWYQQALGLGLQFLLWYDEGEERNRGNFPPRFSGRQFPNYSSELNVNALELEDSALYLCASSYPTRAFFGQGTRLTVV.

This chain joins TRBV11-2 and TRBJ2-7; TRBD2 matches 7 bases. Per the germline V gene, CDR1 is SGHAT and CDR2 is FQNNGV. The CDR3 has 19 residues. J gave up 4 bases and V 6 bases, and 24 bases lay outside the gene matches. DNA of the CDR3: TGTGCCAGCAGATCCCTTGGTTCGGGACTAACACCCTTAGGGTACGAGCAGTACTTC. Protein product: CASRSLGSGLTPLGYEQYF. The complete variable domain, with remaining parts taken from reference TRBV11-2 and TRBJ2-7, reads EAGVAQSPRYKIIEKRQSVAFWCNPISGHATLYWYQQILGQGPKLLIQFQNNGVVDDSQLPKDRFSAERLKGVDSTLKIQPAKLEDSAVYLCASRSLGSGLTPLGYEQYFGPGTRLTVT.

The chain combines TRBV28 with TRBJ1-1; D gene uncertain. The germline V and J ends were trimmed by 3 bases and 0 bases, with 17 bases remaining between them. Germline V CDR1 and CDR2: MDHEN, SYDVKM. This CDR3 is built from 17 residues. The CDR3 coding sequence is TGTGCCAGCAGTTTGTCCCCCCCATCAGTCCTGAACACTGAAGCTTTCTTT. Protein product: CASSLSPPSVLNTEAFF.

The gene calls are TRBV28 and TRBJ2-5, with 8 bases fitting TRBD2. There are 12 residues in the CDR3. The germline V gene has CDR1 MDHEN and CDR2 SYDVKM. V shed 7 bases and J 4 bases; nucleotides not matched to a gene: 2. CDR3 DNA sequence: TGTGCCAGCACCCGGGAGGGAGAGACCCAGTACTTC. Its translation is CASTREGETQYF. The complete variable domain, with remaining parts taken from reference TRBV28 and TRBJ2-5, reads DVKVTQSSRYLVKRTGEKVFLECVQDMDHENMFWYRQDPGLGLRLIYFSYDVKMKEKGDIPEGYSVSREKKERFSLILESASTNQTSMYLCASTREGETQYFGPGTRLLVL.

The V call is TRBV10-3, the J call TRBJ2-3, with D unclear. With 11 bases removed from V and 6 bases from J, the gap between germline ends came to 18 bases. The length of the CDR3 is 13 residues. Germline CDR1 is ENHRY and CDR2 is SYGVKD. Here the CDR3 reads CAVRGTVEDTQYF. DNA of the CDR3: TGTGCCGTAAGAGGAACGGTAGAGGATACGCAGTATTTT.